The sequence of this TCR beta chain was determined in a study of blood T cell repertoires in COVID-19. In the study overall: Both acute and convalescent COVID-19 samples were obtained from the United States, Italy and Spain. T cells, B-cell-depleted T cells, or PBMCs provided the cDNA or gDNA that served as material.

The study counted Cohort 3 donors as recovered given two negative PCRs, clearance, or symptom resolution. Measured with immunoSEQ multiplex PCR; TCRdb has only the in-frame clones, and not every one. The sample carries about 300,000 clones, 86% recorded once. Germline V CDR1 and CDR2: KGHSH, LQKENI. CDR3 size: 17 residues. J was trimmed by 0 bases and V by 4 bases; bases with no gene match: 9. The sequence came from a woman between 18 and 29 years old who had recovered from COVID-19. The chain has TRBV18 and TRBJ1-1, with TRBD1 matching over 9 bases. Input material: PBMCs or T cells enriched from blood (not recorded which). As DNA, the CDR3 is TGTGCCAGCTCACGTATCCCGGGACAGGGCATGAACACTGAAGCTTTCTTT. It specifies CASSRIPGQGMNTEAFF.